The clone carrying this T cell receptor beta chain was counted a few times. Its antigen is not identified. This entry comes from a study of T cell repertoires in cytomegalovirus infection. Study information: HLA-C-restricted CMV epitopes, recently identified, and well-studied HLA-B-restricted ones were used by the study. From public TCR beta signatures came an indication of both CMV infection and matching HLA type. Study-level findings and limits: Ex vivo, HLA-C-restricted CMV-specific TCR beta clonotypes prevailed over the rest of the response. The cumulative frequency of public TCR beta families identified carriers of CMV plus the relevant HLA.

TCRdb reanalysed the reads using MiXCR and keeps one entry per CDR3 protein. Of approximately 280,000 distinct CDR3 sequences listed, 20% to 25% are singletons. Specimen: cultured PBMCs, collected from culture after CMV antigen stimulation. The sequence was collected from a human donor in good health (CMV status not recorded). Some clones in this sample may be carry-over from other donors' samples.

CDR3 sequence (DNA): TGCAGTGCTAGACAGGGGGAACAGCCCCAGCATTTT. Encoded protein: CSARQGEQPQHF. The chain employs TRBV20-1 and TRBJ1-5; 7 bases map to TRBD1. The V segment lost 2 bases and the J segment 7 bases; nucleotides outside the gene matches: 2. There are 12 residues in the CDR3. Per germline, CDR1 DFQATT and CDR2 SNEGSKA (reference sequence).